This TCR beta chain was captured in a study of blood T cells in healthy people across ages. Using a J-beta primer mix together with a sample-barcoded 5' primer, a second PCR was run for roughly 6 to 11 cycles. MiXCR was run by TCRdb on the 5' RACE reads, yielding one entry per CDR3 protein. The sample has 1,300,000 or so distinct CDR3 sequences; 55% to 75% are singletons. The germline CDR1 and CDR2 sequences are DFQATT and SNEGSKA (reference sequence). The CDR3 extends over 17 amino acids. J was trimmed by 3 bases and V by 6 bases; bases with no gene match: 12. In this sample, this clonotype turned up once.

The material sequenced was blood. The clonotype comes from a young man in good health. This chain connects TRBV20-1 to TRBJ2-1; TRBD2 matches at 12 bases. The CDR3 coding sequence is TGCAGTGCACCTGAACCTAGCGGGGGGGCAGTCTACAATGAGCAGTTCTTC. It encodes CSAPEPSGGAVYNEQFF.